The rows below give T cell receptor beta chains drawn from one sample of a study of CD8 T cells in Susac syndrome. TCRdb passed the immunoSEQ multiplex PCR reads through MiXCR, listing each CDR3 protein once. The sample includes 150,000 to 200,000 distinct CDR3 sequences, over 75% of them seen just once. The sample taken for sequencing was CD4+ T cells from PBMCs. Every receptor here comes from a human donor with Susac syndrome. The CDR3 runs from the conserved cysteine through the conserved F or W. The order of the fields is J gene, clone size, D gene, V gene, CDR3 protein, CDR3 DNA. A D gene is named only where the DNA matches it firmly. Clone size appears in some rows only: once, few, many, or a class for an expanded clone.

TRBJ1-1 . . TRBV19 CASRTIREAKTEAFF TGTGCCAGTAGAACAATCAGGGAGGCGAAGACTGAAGCTTTCTTT
TRBJ2-7 . TRBD2 TRBV7-2 CASSLATSGRNEQYF TGTGCCAGCAGCTTAGCGACTAGCGGGAGGAACGAGCAGTACTTC
TRBJ2-2 . . TRBV18 CASSPREGGSNTGELFF TGTGCCAGCTCACCACGCGAAGGGGGATCCAACACCGGGGAGCTGTTTTTT
TRBJ1-2 . . TRBV12-3/TRBV12-4 CASSFQGGIYADGYTF TGTGCCAGCAGTTTCCAGGGAGGGATATATGCAGATGGCTACACCTTC
TRBJ2-5 . . TRBV21-1 CASSKSAGSKETQYF TGTGCCAGCAGCAAATCTGCGGGGAGTAAGGAGACCCAGTACTTC
TRBJ2-7 . . TRBV12-3/TRBV12-4 CASSLLSSYEQYF TGTGCCAGCAGTTTATTAAGCTCCTACGAGCAGTACTTC
TRBJ2-3 . . TRBV5-1 CASSRQPSTDTQYF TGCGCCAGCAGCCGACAGCCTAGCACAGATACGCAGTATTTT
TRBJ2-7 few TRBD1 TRBV18 CASSPGQASYEQYF TGTGCCAGCAGCCCAGGACAGGCATCCTACGAGCAGTACTTC
TRBJ2-2 once TRBD2 TRBV4-1 CASSQSTPSGGANGELFF TGCGCCAGCAGCCAAAGCACTCCTAGCGGGGGGGCCAACGGGGAGCTGTTTTTT
TRBJ1-1 . . TRBV2 CASSELGTAENTEAFF TGTGCCAGCAGTGAGTTAGGGACGGCCGAGAACACTGAAGCTTTCTTT
TRBJ2-1 once TRBD2 TRBV11-3 CASSSSGGAYEQFF TGTGCCAGCAGTTCTAGCGGGGGGGCCTATGAGCAGTTCTTC
TRBJ1-3 . . TRBV9 CASSVALEGTGNTIYF TGTGCCAGCAGCGTAGCTTTGGAGGGGACTGGAAACACCATATATTTT
TRBJ2-7 . . TRBV7-6 CASSPTGTSLEQYF TGTGCCAGCAGCCCCACCGGGACTTCCCTCGAGCAGTACTTC
TRBJ2-7 . . TRBV3-1 CASSQSESGYEQYF TGTGCCAGCAGCCAATCTGAAAGCGGCTACGAGCAGTACTTC
TRBJ1-5 . . TRBV27 CASSSGLLVPNSNQPQHF TGTGCCAGCAGTTCCGGGCTGTTGGTTCCAAATAGCAATCAGCCCCAGCATTTT
TRBJ2-3 . TRBD2 TRBV20-1 CSPWGGDTQYF TGCAGCCCTTGGGGAGGGGATACGCAGTATTTT
TRBJ2-7 . TRBD1 TRBV12-3/TRBV12-4 CAGSLAHGTGQYF TGTGCCGGCAGTTTAGCCCACGGGACAGGGCAGTACTTC
TRBJ2-3 . . TRBV4-2 CASSQDPGTDTQYF TGTGCCAGCAGCCAAGATCCGGGGACAGATACGCAGTATTTT
TRBJ1-2 . TRBD1 TRBV6-5 CASSPRGPRYYGYTF TGTGCCAGCAGTCCCAGGGGGCCTCGCTACTATGGCTACACCTTC
TRBJ1-5 . . TRBV5-5 CASSLWGPYNNQPQHF TGTGCCAGCAGCTTGTGGGGCCCGTACAACAATCAGCCCCAGCATTTT
TRBJ2-5 . . TRBV10-3 CAISESTSQETQYF TGTGCCATCAGTGAGTCAACCAGCCAAGAGACCCAGTACTTC
TRBJ1-5 once . TRBV5-1 CASSWGDSNQPQHF TGCGCCAGCAGCTGGGGCGACAGCAATCAGCCCCAGCATTTT
TRBJ2-2 . TRBD2 TRBV6-5 CASSYESGGTRTGELFF TGTGCCAGCAGTTACGAGTCGGGAGGAACAAGGACCGGGGAGCTGTTTTTT
TRBJ2-5 . . TRBV5-5 CASSLGMGLQETQYF TGTGCCAGCAGCTTGGGGATGGGACTCCAAGAGACCCAGTACTTC
TRBJ1-2 . . TRBV7-2 CASSLLWANYGYTF TGTGCCAGCAGCTTACTGTGGGCTAACTATGGCTACACCTTC
TRBJ2-7 . TRBD2 TRBV18 CASSPREGKGYEQYF TGTGCCAGCTCCCCCCGGGAGGGGAAGGGATACGAGCAGTACTTC
TRBJ2-3 few . TRBV5-4 CASSPGPSTDTQYF TGTGCCAGCAGCCCAGGCCCTTCCACAGATACGCAGTATTTT
TRBJ1-2 . . TRBV9 CASSVGAGKISNYGYTF TGTGCCAGCAGCGTAGGAGCAGGGAAAATATCTAACTATGGCTACACCTTC
TRBJ2-7 . TRBD1 TRBV11-1 CASRGQGISYEQYF TGTGCCAGCAGGGGACAGGGGATTTCCTACGAGCAGTACTTC
TRBJ1-2 . TRBD1 TRBV9 CASSSTTDRGGGYTF TGTGCCAGCAGCTCGACGACTGACAGGGGCGGGGGCTACACCTTC
TRBJ1-3 . . TRBV6-1 CASSSGDSQRNTIYF TGTGCCAGCAGTTCCGGGGACTCCCAGAGAAACACCATATATTTT
TRBJ2-5 . . TRBV7-9 CASSFLNVLPPAGETQYF TGTGCCAGCAGCTTTTTAAACGTACTACCTCCCGCCGGGGAGACCCAGTACTTC
TRBJ1-5 . . TRBV2 CATSKLDPERQPQHF TGTGCCACCTCTAAACTAGACCCCGAGCGGCAGCCCCAGCATTTT
TRBJ1-3 . . TRBV12-3/TRBV12-4 CASSVYLEHTGNTIYF TGTGCCAGCAGCGTTTACCTCGAACATACTGGAAACACCATATATTTT
TRBJ2-1 . . TRBV5-6 CASSLVSYNEQFF TGTGCCAGCAGCTTGGTTTCGTACAATGAGCAGTTCTTC
TRBJ2-1 . TRBD2 TRBV5-4 CASSSGTSGGYEQFF TGTGCCAGCAGCTCCGGGACTAGCGGGGGTTATGAGCAGTTCTTC
TRBJ2-7 . . TRBV15 CATSRDPPSSYEQYF TGTGCCACCAGCAGAGATCCACCAAGCTCCTACGAGCAGTACTTC
TRBJ2-2 . . TRBV2 CASSAGTGELFF TGTGCCAGCAGTGCAGGGACCGGGGAGCTGTTTTTT
TRBJ2-3 . TRBD2 TRBV2 CASSVSSGITDTQYF TGTGCCAGCAGTGTCTCTAGCGGGATCACAGATACGCAGTATTTT
TRBJ1-1 . . TRBV25-1 CANTRIPGTSEGDTEAFF TGTGCCAACACCAGAATCCCCGGGACAAGTGAAGGTGACACTGAAGCTTTCTTT
TRBJ1-2 . . TRBV4-1 CASSQEIGDYGYTF TGCGCCAGCAGCCAAGAAATCGGTGACTATGGCTACACCTTC
TRBJ1-4 . TRBD1 TRBV20-1 CSARPGQNNEKLFF TGCAGTGCTAGACCGGGACAGAATAATGAAAAACTGTTTTTT
TRBJ2-1 . . TRBV9 CASSVGTPSYNEQFF TGTGCCAGCAGCGTCGGGACGCCTTCCTACAATGAGCAGTTCTTC
TRBJ2-1 . . TRBV19 CASSLTSVYNEQFF TGTGCCAGTAGTCTTACAAGCGTCTACAATGAGCAGTTCTTC
TRBJ2-2 . . TRBV7-3 CASSPGGGELFF TGTGCCAGCAGCCCGGGTGGCGGGGAGCTGTTTTTT
TRBJ2-7 . . TRBV11-1 CASSFSGRVSPAREQYF TGTGCCAGCAGCTTCTCGGGTAGGGTTAGCCCGGCGCGGGAGCAGTACTTC
TRBJ2-5 . TRBD2 TRBV5-1 CASSRTSGGSQETQYF TGCGCCAGCAGCCGGACTAGCGGGGGGTCACAAGAGACCCAGTACTTC
TRBJ1-2 . . TRBV5-4 CASSMAGIYGYTF TGTGCCAGCAGTATGGCAGGGATCTATGGCTACACCTTC
TRBJ2-1 . . TRBV21-1 CASSIPRGGGPNEQFF TGTGCCAGCAGCATCCCGAGAGGTGGGGGGCCCAATGAGCAGTTCTTC